This TCR beta chain emerged from a study of T cell responses to AZD1222 COVID-19 vaccine. Background on the study: Second-dose schedules of about 4 or about 12 weeks were combined. The study, taken as a whole, reports: There were mostly white British donors and more females than males, and clonal diversity was possibly underestimated. Spike was spanned by vaccine-associated CD4 TCRs, with dominance at 160-218 and 743-854.

As regards this clone: Its antigen remains unknown.

Produced via immunoSEQ multiplex PCR; TCRdb's table is partial and in-frame only. The sample includes 150,000 to 200,000 clones, 94% seen only once; the top ten take approximately 0.64%. The source of this sequence is an adult in good health. This specimen was peripheral blood, taken on day 0 of AZD1222 vaccination.

CDR3 DNA: TGTGCCAGTACTCCTGCGGGGGGCAGTAACACTGAAGCTTTCTTT. Protein: CASTPAGGSNTEAFF. This sequence joins TRBV19 and TRBJ1-1, with D possibly TRBD1 on 6 matching bases. Trimming removed 7 bases at V and 2 bases at J, with 17 bases between. The CDR3 is 15 residues long. CDR1 and CDR2 (germline): LNHDA, SQIVND (reference sequence).